This TCR beta chain comes out of a study of T-cell memory formation after mild COVID-19. UMIs and sample barcodes were carried by the TCR alpha and TCR beta cDNA libraries that 5'RACE produced using constant-segment primers. TCRdb reanalysed the 5' RACE reads using MiXCR and keeps one entry per CDR3 protein. The table shows around 470,000 distinct CDR3 sequences, with around 18% occurring only once. Study-level points and caveats: Clones contracting over day 15 to 85 were CD4/CD8 balanced, with later expanders leaning CD4+.

This clonotype was seen only a few times. The antigen is not known. Trimming removed 0 bases from V and 5 bases from J; junction bases left unmatched: 2. This CDR3 is 14 amino acids long. Germline V gene lookup returns CDR1 SGHVS and CDR2 FNYEAQ. Sequencing was carried out using PBMCs or a T cell subset sorted from them (not recorded which). The TCR originated in an adult woman who had mild COVID-19 (a few samples of this study predate the infection). Cell type and time point are not known. The chain joins TRBV7-6 to TRBJ2-3; 7 positions match TRBD2. CDR3 amino acids: CASSLAGRGDTQYF. CDR3 DNA: TGTGCCAGCAGCTTAGCGGGGAGGGGAGATACGCAGTATTTT.